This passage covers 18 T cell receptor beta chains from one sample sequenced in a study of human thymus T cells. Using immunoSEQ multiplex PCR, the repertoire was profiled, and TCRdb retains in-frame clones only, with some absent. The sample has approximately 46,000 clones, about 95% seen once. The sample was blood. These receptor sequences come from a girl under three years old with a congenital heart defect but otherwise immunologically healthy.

CDR3 in DNA: TGTGCCAGCACCCTAACCCTGGGGCGGCAGGTCGGGGAGACCCAGTACTTC. Protein sequence: CASTLTLGRQVGETQYF. This chain links TRBV7-6 with TRBJ2-5, with D perhaps TRBD1 (5 bases). The CDR3 consists of 17 residues. The V gene lost 7 bases and the J gene lost 5 bases, with 26 bases spanning the gap. Germline loops: CDR1 SGHVS, CDR2 FNYEAQ. Full variable domain (missing parts from reference TRBV7-6 and TRBJ2-5): GAGVSQSPRYKVTKRGQDVALRCDPISGHVSLYWYRQALGQGPEFLTYFNYEAQQDKSGLPNDRFSAERPEGSISTLTIQRTEQRDSAMYRCASTLTLGRQVGETQYFGPGTRLLVL.

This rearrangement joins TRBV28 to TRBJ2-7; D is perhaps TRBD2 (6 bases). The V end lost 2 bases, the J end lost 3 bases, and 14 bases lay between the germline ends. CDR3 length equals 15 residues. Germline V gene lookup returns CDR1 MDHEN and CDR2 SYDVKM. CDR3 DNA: TGTGCCAGCAGTTTACTGGGACGGGGGTACTACGAGCAGTACTTC. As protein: CASSLLGRGYYEQYF. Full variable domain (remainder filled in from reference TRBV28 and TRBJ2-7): DVKVTQSSRYLVKRTGEKVFLECVQDMDHENMFWYRQDPGLGLRLIYFSYDVKMKEKGDIPEGYSVSREKKERFSLILESASTNQTSMYLCASSLLGRGYYEQYFGPGTRLTVT.

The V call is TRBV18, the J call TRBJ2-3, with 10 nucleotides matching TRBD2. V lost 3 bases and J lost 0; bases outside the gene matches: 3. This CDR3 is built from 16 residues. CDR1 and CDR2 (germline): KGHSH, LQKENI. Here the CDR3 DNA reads TGTGCCAGCTCACCGGAGGGACTAGCGAGCACAGATACGCAGTATTTT. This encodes CASSPEGLASTDTQYF.

The CDR3 nucleotides read TGTGCCAGCAGTGAACAAGTCAACGAGGATGAGCAGTACTTC. This encodes CASSEQVNEDEQYF. The rearrangement uses TRBV2 and TRBJ2-7, with D uncertain. The CDR3 consists of 14 residues. Trimming left V 2 bases short and J 7 bases short, with 15 bases between. Germline assignment: CDR1 SNHLY and CDR2 FYNNEI.

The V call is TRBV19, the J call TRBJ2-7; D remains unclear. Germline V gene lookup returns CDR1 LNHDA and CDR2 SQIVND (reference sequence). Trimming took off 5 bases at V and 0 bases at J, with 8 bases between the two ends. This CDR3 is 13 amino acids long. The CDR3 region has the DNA TGTGCCAGTAGTCCATCCCTCTCCTACGAGCAGTACTTC. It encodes CASSPSLSYEQYF.

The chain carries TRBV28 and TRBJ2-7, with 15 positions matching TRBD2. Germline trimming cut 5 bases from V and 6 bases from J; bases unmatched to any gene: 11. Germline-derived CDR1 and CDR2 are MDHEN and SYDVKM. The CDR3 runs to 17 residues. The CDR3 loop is CASSPGLAGGYSSEQYF. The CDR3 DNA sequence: TGTGCCAGCAGTCCCGGACTAGCGGGAGGGTATAGTAGCGAGCAGTACTTC.

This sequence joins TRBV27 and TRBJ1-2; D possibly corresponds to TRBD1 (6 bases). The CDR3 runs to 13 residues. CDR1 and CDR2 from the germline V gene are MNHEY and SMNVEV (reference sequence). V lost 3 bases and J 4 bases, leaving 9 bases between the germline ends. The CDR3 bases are TGTGCCAGCAGTTTCAGGGGCGCCTATGGCTACACCTTC. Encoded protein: CASSFRGAYGYTF.

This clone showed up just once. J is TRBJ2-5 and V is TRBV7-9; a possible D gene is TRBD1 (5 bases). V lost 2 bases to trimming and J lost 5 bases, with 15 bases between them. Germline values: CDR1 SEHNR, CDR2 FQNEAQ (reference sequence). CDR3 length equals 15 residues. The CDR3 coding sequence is TGTGCCAGCAGCTTATCAGCAGGGTATAATGAGACCCAGTACTTC. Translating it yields CASSLSAGYNETQYF.

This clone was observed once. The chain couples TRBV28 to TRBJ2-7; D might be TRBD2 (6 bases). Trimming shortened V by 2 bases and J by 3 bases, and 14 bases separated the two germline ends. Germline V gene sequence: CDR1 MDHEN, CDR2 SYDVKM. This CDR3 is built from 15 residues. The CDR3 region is CASSLAQAGIYEQYF. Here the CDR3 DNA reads TGTGCCAGCAGTTTAGCCCAGGCGGGGATCTACGAGCAGTACTTC.

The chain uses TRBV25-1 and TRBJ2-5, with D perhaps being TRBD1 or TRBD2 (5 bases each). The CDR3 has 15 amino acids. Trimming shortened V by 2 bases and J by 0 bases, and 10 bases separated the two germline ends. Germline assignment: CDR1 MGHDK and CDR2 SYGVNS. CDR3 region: CASSELGTNQETQYF. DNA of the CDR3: TGTGCCAGCAGTGAACTCGGGACGAACCAAGAGACCCAGTACTTC.

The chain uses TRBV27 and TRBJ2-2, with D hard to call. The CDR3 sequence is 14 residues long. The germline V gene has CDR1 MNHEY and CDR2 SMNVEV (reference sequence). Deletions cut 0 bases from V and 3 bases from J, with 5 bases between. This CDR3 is CASSLSAYTGELFF. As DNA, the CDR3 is TGTGCCAGCAGTTTATCTGCCTACACCGGGGAGCTGTTTTTT.

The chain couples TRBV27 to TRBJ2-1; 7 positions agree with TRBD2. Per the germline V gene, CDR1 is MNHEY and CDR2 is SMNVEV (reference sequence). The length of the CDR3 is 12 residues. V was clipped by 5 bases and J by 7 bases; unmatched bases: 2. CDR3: CASSSGTNEQFF. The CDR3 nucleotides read TGTGCCAGCAGTAGCGGGACGAATGAGCAGTTCTTC.

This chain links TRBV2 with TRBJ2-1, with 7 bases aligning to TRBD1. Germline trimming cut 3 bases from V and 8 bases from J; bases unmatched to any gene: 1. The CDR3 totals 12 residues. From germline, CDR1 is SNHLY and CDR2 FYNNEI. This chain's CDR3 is CASSDRGYEQFF. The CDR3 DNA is TGTGCCAGCAGTGACAGGGGGTATGAGCAGTTCTTC.

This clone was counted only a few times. CDR3: CASSPGRGTEAFF. As DNA, the CDR3 is TGTGCCAGCAGCCCGGGACGCGGCACTGAAGCTTTCTTT. The chain carries TRBV9 and TRBJ1-1; TRBD1 is a possible D gene (5 bases). V shed 4 bases and J shed 4 bases, with 11 bases lying between them. Germline V gene sequence: CDR1 SGDLS, CDR2 YYNGEE. This CDR3 has 13 amino acids.

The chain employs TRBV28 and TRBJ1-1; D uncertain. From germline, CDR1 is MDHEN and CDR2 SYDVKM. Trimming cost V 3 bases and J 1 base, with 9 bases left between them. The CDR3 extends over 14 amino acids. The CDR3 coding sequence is TGTGCCAGCAGTTTCATGGACGGGAACACTGAAGCTTTCTTT. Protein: CASSFMDGNTEAFF. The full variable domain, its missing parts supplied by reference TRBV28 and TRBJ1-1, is DVKVTQSSRYLVKRTGEKVFLECVQDMDHENMFWYRQDPGLGLRLIYFSYDVKMKEKGDIPEGYSVSREKKERFSLILESASTNQTSMYLCASSFMDGNTEAFFGQGTRLTVV.

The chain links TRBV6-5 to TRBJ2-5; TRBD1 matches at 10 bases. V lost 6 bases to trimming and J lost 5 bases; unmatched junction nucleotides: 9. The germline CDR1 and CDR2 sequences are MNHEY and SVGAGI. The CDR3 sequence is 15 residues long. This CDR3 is CASSDGTGVWETQYF. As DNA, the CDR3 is TGTGCCAGCAGCGACGGGACAGGGGTTTGGGAGACCCAGTACTTC.

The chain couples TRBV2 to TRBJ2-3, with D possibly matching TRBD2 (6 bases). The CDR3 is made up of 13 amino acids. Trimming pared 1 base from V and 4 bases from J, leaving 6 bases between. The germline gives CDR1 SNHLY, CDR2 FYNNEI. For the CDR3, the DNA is TGTGCCAGCAGTGAAGGACTAGCAGATACGCAGTATTTT. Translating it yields CASSEGLADTQYF.

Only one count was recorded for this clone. CDR3 amino acids: CASSPLAGEGPTIETQYF. As DNA, the CDR3 is TGTGCCAGCTCACCACTAGCGGGAGAAGGTCCGACTATAGAGACCCAGTACTTC. The gene calls are TRBV18 and TRBJ2-5; TRBD2 agrees at 9 bases. Germline lookup yields CDR1 KGHSH and CDR2 LQKENI. The CDR3 extends over 18 amino acids. V lost 1 base to trimming and J lost 4 bases; unmatched junction nucleotides: 13.